A single sample is the source of the 9 T cell receptor beta chains below, sequenced in a study of OX40 agonist ivuxolimab in advanced cancers. TCRdb's copy holds only in-frame clones and misses some; the assay was immunoSEQ multiplex PCR. The table includes about 20,000 clones, less than 85% detected once. Here the sequenced sample was CD4+ or CD8+ T cells sorted from blood, taken in a trial of the OX40 agonist ivuxolimab. Every receptor here comes from an adult with an advanced solid tumor such as melanoma, head and neck, liver or kidney cancer.

V is TRBV11-2 and J is TRBJ2-7; D possibly corresponds to TRBD2 (5 bases). V was clipped by 1 base and J by 3 bases, with 10 bases between them. The length of the CDR3 is 14 residues. Per germline, CDR1 SGHAT and CDR2 FQNNGV. The CDR3 DNA reads as TGTGCCAGCAGCTTAGGCGGAGGCGACTACGAGCAGTACTTC. It specifies CASSLGGGDYEQYF.

The J gene is TRBJ1-4, the V gene TRBV7-9, with D perhaps matching TRBD1 (5 bases). Deletions cut 5 bases from V and 2 bases from J, with 15 bases between. Germline V gene data show CDR1 as SEHNR and CDR2 as FQNEAQ (reference sequence). This CDR3 is built from 16 residues. The CDR3 region is CASSLTGGGTNEKLFF. The CDR3, as DNA: TGTGCCAGCAGCCTCACTGGGGGAGGGACTAATGAAAAACTGTTTTTT.

The rearrangement links TRBV5-6 to TRBJ2-7, with D tentatively TRBD1 (6 bases). The germline V gene has CDR1 SGHDT and CDR2 YYEEEE. The CDR3 is 13 amino acids. Deletions cut 6 bases from V and 4 bases from J, with 14 bases between. The DNA for the CDR3 is TGTGCCAGCATCCACTCAGGGGCTTACGAGCAGTACTTC. It encodes CASIHSGAYEQYF.

The chain is built from TRBV27 and TRBJ1-2; no clear D gene. This CDR3 comprises 13 residues. Germline CDR1 and CDR2: MNHEY and SMNVEV (reference sequence). V shed 5 bases and J shed 5 bases, with 12 bases lying between them. CDR3 sequence (DNA): TGTGCCAGCAGTCTACTAGACGGGTATGGCTACACCTTC. It encodes CASSLLDGYGYTF.

This clone is a singleton in its sample. V gene TRBV18 combines with J gene TRBJ1-3, with 12 bases matching TRBD1. V lost 4 bases and J lost 8; bases outside the gene matches: 6. This CDR3 has 15 amino acids. CDR1 and CDR2 (germline): KGHSH, LQKENI. The CDR3, as DNA: TGTGCCAGCTCACGCTGGGACAGGGGGCAAGACACCATATATTTT. This codes for CASSRWDRGQDTIYF.

This sequence joins TRBV5-6 and TRBJ2-7; TRBD1 agrees at 9 bases. The CDR3 is made up of 15 amino acids. Germline lookup yields CDR1 SGHDT and CDR2 YYEEEE. V shed 4 bases, J shed 2 bases, and the junction held 7 bases outside the gene matches. CDR3 DNA: TGTGCCAGCAGCACAGGGACAGGGAATCCCTACGAGCAGTACTTC. This gives the protein CASSTGTGNPYEQYF.

This chain links TRBV19 with TRBJ2-1, with 14 bases identical to TRBD2. V lost 5 bases and J lost 8; bases outside the gene matches: 14. From germline, CDR1 is LNHDA and CDR2 SQIVND (reference sequence). This CDR3 spans 18 amino acids. The DNA of the CDR3 is TGTGCCAGTAGTCCAGCCGGGACTAGCGGGAGTCACGGCGATGAGCAGTTCTTC. The encoded protein is CASSPAGTSGSHGDEQFF. The complete variable domain, with remaining parts taken from reference TRBV19 and TRBJ2-1, reads DGGITQSPKYLFRKEGQNVTLSCEQNLNHDAMYWYRQDPGQGLRLIYYSQIVNDFQKGDIAEGYSVSREKKESFPLTVTSAQKNPTAFYLCASSPAGTSGSHGDEQFFGPGTRLTVL.

This clone was detected a few times. The chain joins TRBV6-5 to TRBJ2-3, with D possibly TRBD2 on 5 matching bases. The CDR3 length is 16 residues. Per the germline V gene, CDR1 is MNHEY and CDR2 is SVGAGI. V was clipped by 4 bases and J by 4 bases, with 18 bases between them. The CDR3 loop reads CASSSPDGVYSDTQYF. In DNA, the CDR3 is TGTGCCAGCAGTTCCCCGGACGGGGTATATTCAGATACGCAGTATTTT.

V gene TRBV4-3 combines with J gene TRBJ1-1; 10 bases map to TRBD1. J lost 3 bases, V lost 3 bases, and 7 bases had no gene match. This CDR3 is built from 16 residues. Per the germline V gene, CDR1 is LGHNA and CDR2 is YSLEER. The CDR3 sequence: CASSHPGTGEDTEAFF. DNA of the CDR3: TGCGCCAGCAGCCATCCCGGGACAGGGGAGGACACTGAAGCTTTCTTT.